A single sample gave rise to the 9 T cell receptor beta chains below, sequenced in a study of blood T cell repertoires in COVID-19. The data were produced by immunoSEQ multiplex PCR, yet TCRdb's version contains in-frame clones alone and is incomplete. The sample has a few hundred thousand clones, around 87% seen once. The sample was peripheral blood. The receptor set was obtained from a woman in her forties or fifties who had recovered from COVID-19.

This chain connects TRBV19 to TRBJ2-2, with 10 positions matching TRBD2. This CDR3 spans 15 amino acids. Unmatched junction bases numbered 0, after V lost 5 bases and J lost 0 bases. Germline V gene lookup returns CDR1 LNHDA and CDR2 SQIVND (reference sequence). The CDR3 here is CASSLAGANTGELFF. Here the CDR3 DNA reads TGTGCCAGTAGTCTAGCGGGGGCGAACACCGGGGAGCTGTTTTTT. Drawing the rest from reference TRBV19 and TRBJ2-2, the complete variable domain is DGGITQSPKYLFRKEGQNVTLSCEQNLNHDAMYWYRQDPGQGLRLIYYSQIVNDFQKGDIAEGYSVSREKKESFPLTVTSAQKNPTAFYLCASSLAGANTGELFFGEGSRLTVL.

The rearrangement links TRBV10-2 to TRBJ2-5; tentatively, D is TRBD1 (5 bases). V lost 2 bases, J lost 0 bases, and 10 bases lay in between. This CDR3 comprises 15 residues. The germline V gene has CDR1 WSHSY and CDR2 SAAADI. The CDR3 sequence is CASSEQGWDQETQYF. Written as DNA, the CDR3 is TGCGCCAGCAGTGAGCAGGGATGGGACCAAGAGACCCAGTACTTC.

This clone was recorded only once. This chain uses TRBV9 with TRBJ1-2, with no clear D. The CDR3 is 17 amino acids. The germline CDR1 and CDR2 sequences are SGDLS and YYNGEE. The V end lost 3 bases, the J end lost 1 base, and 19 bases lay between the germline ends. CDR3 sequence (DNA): TGTGCCAGCAGCGGCAGCGAGCGGGGATGGTTTAACTATGGCTACACCTTC. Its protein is CASSGSERGWFNYGYTF.

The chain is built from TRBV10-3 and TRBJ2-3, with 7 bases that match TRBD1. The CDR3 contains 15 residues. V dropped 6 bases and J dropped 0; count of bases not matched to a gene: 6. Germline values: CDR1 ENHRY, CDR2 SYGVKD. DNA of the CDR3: TGTGCCATCAGGGAAACAGGGGATAGCACAGATACGCAGTATTTT. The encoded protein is CAIRETGDSTDTQYF.

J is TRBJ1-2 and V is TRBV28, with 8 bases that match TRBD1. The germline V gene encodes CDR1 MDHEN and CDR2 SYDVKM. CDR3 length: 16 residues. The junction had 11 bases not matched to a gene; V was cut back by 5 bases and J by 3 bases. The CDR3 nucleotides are TGTGCCAGCAGTCAAACGTCCCCGACAGGGGACTATGGCTACACCTTC. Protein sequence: CASSQTSPTGDYGYTF.

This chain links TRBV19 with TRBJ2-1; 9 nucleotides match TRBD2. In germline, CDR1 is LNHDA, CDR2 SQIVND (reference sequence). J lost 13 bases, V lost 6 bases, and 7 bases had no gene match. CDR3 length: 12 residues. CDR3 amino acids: CASSPPSGIQFF. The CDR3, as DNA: TGTGCCAGTAGCCCGCCTAGCGGGATTCAGTTCTTC.

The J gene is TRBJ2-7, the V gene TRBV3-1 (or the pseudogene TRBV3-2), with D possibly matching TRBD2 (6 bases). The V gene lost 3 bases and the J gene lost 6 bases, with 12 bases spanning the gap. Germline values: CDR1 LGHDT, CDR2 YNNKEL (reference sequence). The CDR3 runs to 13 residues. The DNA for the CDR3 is TGTGCCAGCAGCCAGGGGGGACCAACCGAGCAGTACTTC. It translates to CASSQGGPTEQYF.

CDR3 in amino acids: CASSQDKEKQYF. CDR3 DNA: TGCGCCAGCAGCCAAGATAAGGAGAAGCAGTACTTC. The V gene is TRBV4-3, the J gene TRBJ2-7; D is unclear. This CDR3 region has 12 residues. Deletions cut 0 bases from V and 8 bases from J, with 8 bases between. Germline V gene lookup returns CDR1 LGHNA and CDR2 YSLEER.

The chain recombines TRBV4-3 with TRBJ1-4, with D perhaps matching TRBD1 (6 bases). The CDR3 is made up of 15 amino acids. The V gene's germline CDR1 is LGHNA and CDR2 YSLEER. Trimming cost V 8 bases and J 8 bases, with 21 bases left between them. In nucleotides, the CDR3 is TGCGCCAGCGGGGCTCAGGGGAGGGGGGACGAAAAACTGTTTTTT. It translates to CASGAQGRGDEKLFF.